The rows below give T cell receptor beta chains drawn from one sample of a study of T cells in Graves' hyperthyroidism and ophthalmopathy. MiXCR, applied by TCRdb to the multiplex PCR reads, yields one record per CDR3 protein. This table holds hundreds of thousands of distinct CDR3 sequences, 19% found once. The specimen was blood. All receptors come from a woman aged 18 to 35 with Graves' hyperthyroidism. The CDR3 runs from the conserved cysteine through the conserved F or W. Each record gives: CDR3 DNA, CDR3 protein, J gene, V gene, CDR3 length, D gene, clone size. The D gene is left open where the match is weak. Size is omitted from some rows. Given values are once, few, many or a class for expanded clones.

cdr3_nt: TGTGCCAGCAGTGATTCGGGGGTCAATCAGCCCCAGCATTTT
cdr3_aa: CASSDSGVNQPQHF
j_call: TRBJ1-5
v_call: TRBV2
cdr3_length: 14
d_call: .
clone_size: many

cdr3_nt: TGTGCCAGCAGTCCGGACGGTTACACCATATATTTT
cdr3_aa: CASSPDGYTIYF
j_call: TRBJ1-3
v_call: TRBV12-3/TRBV12-4
cdr3_length: 12
d_call: .
clone_size: many

cdr3_nt: TGTGCCAGCAGCTTAGGGCTGGTGAGGGGGCCGGAGTCGCAGCCCTACGAGCAGTACTTC
cdr3_aa: CASSLGLVRGPESQPYEQYF
j_call: TRBJ2-7
v_call: TRBV13
cdr3_length: 20
d_call: TRBD1
clone_size: .

cdr3_nt: TGTGCCAGCAGTTATCGGGCAGGTGGAGGGGGCACTGAAGCTTTCTTT
cdr3_aa: CASSYRAGGGGTEAFF
j_call: TRBJ1-1
v_call: TRBV27
cdr3_length: 16
d_call: .
clone_size: .

cdr3_nt: TGCAGTGCTAGAGATGGACGTGGGTCCGTCGGCTACACCTTC
cdr3_aa: CSARDGRGSVGYTF
j_call: TRBJ1-2
v_call: TRBV20-1
cdr3_length: 14
d_call: .
clone_size: many

cdr3_nt: TGTGCCAGCAGACAGGGGGAGGACTATGGCTACACCTTC
cdr3_aa: CASRQGEDYGYTF
j_call: TRBJ1-2
v_call: TRBV12-3/TRBV12-4
cdr3_length: 13
d_call: TRBD1
clone_size: many

cdr3_nt: TGTGCCACCAGTGATTTGCATCTGGACGGTCAAGAGACCCAGTACTTC
cdr3_aa: CATSDLHLDGQETQYF
j_call: TRBJ2-5
v_call: TRBV24-1
cdr3_length: 16
d_call: .
clone_size: many

cdr3_nt: TGTGCCAGCAGCACCTCGGACCTGGGCCAATATGGCTACACCTTC
cdr3_aa: CASSTSDLGQYGYTF
j_call: TRBJ1-2
v_call: TRBV7-9
cdr3_length: 15
d_call: .
clone_size: many

cdr3_nt: TGCGCCAGCAGCTTGGGACGGGAAAACATTAAGTACTTC
cdr3_aa: CASSLGRENIKYF
j_call: TRBJ2-4
v_call: TRBV5-1
cdr3_length: 13
d_call: .
clone_size: .

cdr3_nt: TGTGCCAGCAGACACGTAGGGAGCAATCAGCCCCAGCATTTT
cdr3_aa: CASRHVGSNQPQHF
j_call: TRBJ1-5
v_call: TRBV27
cdr3_length: 14
d_call: .
clone_size: .

cdr3_nt: TGTGCCAGCAGTTTAGGACCCCCAGGGGGCTATCAGCCCCAGCATTTT
cdr3_aa: CASSLGPPGGYQPQHF
j_call: TRBJ1-5
v_call: TRBV12-3/TRBV12-4
cdr3_length: 16
d_call: TRBD1
clone_size: .

cdr3_nt: TGTGCCACCAGCAGAGATCTCAGGGGTCGCTACACCTTC
cdr3_aa: CATSRDLRGRYTF
j_call: TRBJ1-2
v_call: TRBV15
cdr3_length: 13
d_call: .
clone_size: many

cdr3_nt: TGTGCCATCAGTGAGTCGAGACTAGCGGGGGAGAAAGAGACCCAGTACTTC
cdr3_aa: CAISESRLAGEKETQYF
j_call: TRBJ2-5
v_call: TRBV10-3
cdr3_length: 17
d_call: TRBD2
clone_size: many